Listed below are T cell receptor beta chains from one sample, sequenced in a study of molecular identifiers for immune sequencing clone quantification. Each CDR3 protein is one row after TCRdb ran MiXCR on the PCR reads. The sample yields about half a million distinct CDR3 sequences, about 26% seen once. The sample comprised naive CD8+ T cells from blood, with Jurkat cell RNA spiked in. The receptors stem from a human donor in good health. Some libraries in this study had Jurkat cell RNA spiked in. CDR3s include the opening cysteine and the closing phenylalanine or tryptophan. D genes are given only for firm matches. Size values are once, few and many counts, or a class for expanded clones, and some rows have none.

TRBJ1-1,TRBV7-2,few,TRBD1,CASSTPRGTGHTEAFF,TGTGCCAGCAGCACCCCTCGCGGGACAGGGCACACTGAAGCTTTCTTT
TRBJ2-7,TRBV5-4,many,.,CASSLVGGEYEQYF,TGTGCCAGCAGCTTGGTAGGAGGGGAGTACGAGCAGTACTTC
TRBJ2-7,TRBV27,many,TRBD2,CASSPAGGEVGEQYF,TGTGCCAGCAGCCCAGCGGGAGGAGAGGTGGGCGAGCAGTACTTC
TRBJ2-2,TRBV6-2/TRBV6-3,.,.,CASSYSHDYTGELFF,TGTGCCAGCAGTTATAGTCACGACTACACCGGGGAGCTGTTTTTT
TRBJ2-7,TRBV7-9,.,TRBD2,CASSLGLAGEGAYEQYF,TGTGCCAGCAGCTTAGGGCTAGCGGGAGAGGGGGCCTACGAGCAGTACTTC
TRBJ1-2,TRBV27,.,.,CATKSSGQALYGYTF,TGTGCCACCAAATCCTCCGGGCAGGCCCTCTATGGCTACACCTTC
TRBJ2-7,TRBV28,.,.,CASRATDGSYEQYF,TGTGCCAGCAGGGCGACGGACGGATCCTACGAGCAGTACTTC
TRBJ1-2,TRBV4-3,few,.,CASSQAYQGSVNYGYTF,TGCGCCAGCAGCCAAGCTTACCAAGGAAGCGTAAACTATGGCTACACCTTC
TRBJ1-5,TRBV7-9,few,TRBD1,CASSLGTGQRQPQHF,TGTGCCAGCAGCTTAGGGACAGGGCAGAGACAGCCCCAGCATTTT
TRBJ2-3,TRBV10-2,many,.,CASSVITPDTQYF,TGCGCCAGCAGTGTGATCACCCCAGATACGCAGTATTTT
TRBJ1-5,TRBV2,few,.,CASSELGRTPSNQPQHF,TGTGCCAGCAGTGAGTTGGGAAGGACACCGAGCAATCAGCCCCAGCATTTT
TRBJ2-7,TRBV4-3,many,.,CASSPTLTNFYEQYF,TGCGCCAGCAGCCCGACTCTTACTAATTTCTACGAGCAGTACTTC
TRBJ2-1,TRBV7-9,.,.,CASSPAWTQKYNEQFF,TGTGCCAGCAGCCCGGCCTGGACTCAAAAGTACAATGAGCAGTTCTTC
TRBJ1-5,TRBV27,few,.,CASSLTGEPQHF,TGTGCCAGCAGTTTAACCGGGGAGCCCCAGCATTTT
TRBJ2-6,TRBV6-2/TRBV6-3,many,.,CASSYSTVDGANVLTF,TGTGCCAGCAGTTACTCCACCGTGGACGGGGCCAACGTCCTGACTTTC
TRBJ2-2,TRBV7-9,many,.,CASSFETGELFF,TGTGCCAGCAGCTTTGAGACCGGGGAGCTGTTTTTT
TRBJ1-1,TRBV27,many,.,CASSFSQGVAEAFF,TGTGCCAGCAGTTTCTCGCAGGGCGTCGCTGAAGCTTTCTTT
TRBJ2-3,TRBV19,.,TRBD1,CASSKWDSTTDTQYF,TGTGCCAGTAGTAAATGGGACAGCACCACAGATACGCAGTATTTT
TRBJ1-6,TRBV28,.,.,CASSPHLIPLHF,TGTGCCAGCAGTCCGCACCTCATTCCCCTCCACTTT
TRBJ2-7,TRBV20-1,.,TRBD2,CSARGLAGLRYEQYF,TGCAGTGCCCGGGGACTAGCGGGATTACGGTACGAGCAGTACTTC
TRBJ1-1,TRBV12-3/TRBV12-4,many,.,CASSSTDRQNTEAFF,TGTGCCAGCAGTTCAACGGACAGACAGAACACTGAAGCTTTCTTT
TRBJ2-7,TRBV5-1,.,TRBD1,CASSSGQGTSTYEQYF,TGCGCCAGCAGCTCTGGACAGGGCACAAGCACCTACGAGCAGTACTTC
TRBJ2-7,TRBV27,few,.,CASSPIGGTSSYEQYF,TGTGCCAGCAGTCCAATAGGGGGGACCTCCTCCTACGAGCAGTACTTC
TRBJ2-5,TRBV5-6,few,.,CASSLPREQETQYF,TGTGCCAGCAGCTTGCCTAGGGAACAAGAGACCCAGTACTTC
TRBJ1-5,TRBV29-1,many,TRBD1,CSVERFGFVQGVQPQHF,TGCAGCGTTGAGCGTTTTGGGTTTGTACAGGGGGTTCAGCCCCAGCATTTT